One sample yielded the 5 T cell receptor beta chains listed below, sequenced in a study of cytomegalovirus exposure and HLA in healthy donors. Method: immunoSEQ multiplex PCR; TCRdb's copy keeps in-frame clones and lacks some. The sample lists 150,000 to 200,000 clones; 86% were seen once. The material sequenced was PBMCs. The source of these receptors is a woman aged 30 to 39 in good health and CMV-seronegative.

V and J are TRBV7-2 and TRBJ2-3, with 7 positions matching TRBD2. Trimming removed 1 base from V and 1 base from J; junction bases left unmatched: 5. The germline CDR1 and CDR2 sequences are SGHTA and FQGNSA. The CDR3 contains 16 residues. Written as DNA, the CDR3 is TGTGCCAGCAGCTTAGTATCCAGCGGGGGCACAGATACGCAGTATTTT. Its translation is CASSLVSSGGTDTQYF.

Here the CDR3 reads CATSRHLASSSYNEQFF. In nucleotides, the CDR3 is TGTGCCACCAGCAGGCATCTAGCGTCGAGCTCCTACAATGAGCAGTTCTTC. V is TRBV15 and J is TRBJ2-1; D possibly corresponds to TRBD2 (6 bases). The CDR3 sequence is 17 residues long. V shed 3 bases and J shed 0 bases, with 15 bases lying between them. The V gene's germline CDR1 is LNHNV and CDR2 YYDKDF (reference sequence).

The chain joins TRBV5-4 to TRBJ2-3; 14 bases fit TRBD2. CDR3 length equals 15 residues. Germline CDR1 reads SGHNT; CDR2 reads YYREEE (reference sequence). The junction had 2 bases not matched to a gene; V was cut back by 3 bases and J by 5 bases. CDR3 in DNA: TGTGCCAGCAGCTATGGGACTAGCGGGGGAGATACGCAGTATTTT. As protein: CASSYGTSGGDTQYF. Complete variable domain (other parts from reference TRBV5-4 and TRBJ2-3): ETGVTQSPTHLIKTRGQQVTLRCSSQSGHNTVSWYQQALGQGPQFIFQYYREEENGRGNFPPRFSGLQFPNYSSELNVNALELDDSALYLCASSYGTSGGDTQYFGPGTRLTVL.

The chain uses TRBV4-3 and TRBJ1-2, with TRBD1 as a possible D gene (6 bases). This CDR3 has 16 amino acids. Germline lookup yields CDR1 LGHNA and CDR2 YSLEER. V was cut by 4 bases and J by 2 bases, with 17 bases left in between. The CDR3 DNA is TGCGCCAGCAGCCCCTCCCGAGGGGGGTCGAACTATGGCTACACCTTC. It is translated as CASSPSRGGSNYGYTF.

The CDR3: CASSPRDRVSEAFF. As DNA, the CDR3 is TGTGCCAGCTCACCTAGAGACAGGGTATCTGAAGCTTTCTTT. The V call is TRBV18, the J call TRBJ1-1; 7 nucleotides line up with TRBD1. The V and J ends lost 3 bases and 6 bases, in that order; junction bases with no gene match: 7. CDR1 is KGHSH, CDR2 LQKENI, per germline. The CDR3 has 14 residues.